This TCR beta chain was identified during a study of shared clonotypes between healthy human individuals. Study-wide results and caveats: The study sampled only blood, and tissue repertoires likely differ. Naive subsets generally had larger estimated richness than memory subsets.

In germline, CDR1 is SEHNR, CDR2 FQNEAQ (reference sequence). The V gene lost 4 bases and the J gene lost 6 bases, with 18 bases spanning the gap. This CDR3 contains 15 residues. Concerning this clone itself: As yet, its antigen is unknown.

Produced via immunoSEQ multiplex PCR; TCRdb's table is partial and in-frame only. The sample shows some 2,400,000 clones, approximately 94% of them seen only once. The chain couples TRBV7-9 to TRBJ1-2; TRBD1 is a possible D gene (5 bases). Sequences were obtained from naive CD4+ T cells sorted from blood. The subset is: CD45RA+ positively selected. The TCR sequence derives from a man aged 18 to 30 in good health. The DNA of the CDR3 is TGTGCCAGCAGCTCCCTCACGGGGGGGGTCGATGGCTACACCTTC. Protein product: CASSSLTGGVDGYTF.